Presented here are 10 T cell receptor beta chains from one specimen sequenced in a study of T cells after yellow fever vaccination. TCRdb recomputed calls from the 5' RACE reads with MiXCR, one row per CDR3 protein. Among about 340,000 distinct CDR3 sequences listed, approximately 4.2% were seen once. The input for sequencing was PBMCs, taken 5 days after the yellow fever booster vaccination. Receptors originate from a man aged 18 to 29 who received the YFV17D yellow fever vaccine.

This clonotype was seen a handful of times. The chain has TRBV2 and TRBJ1-1; D is uncertain. In germline, CDR1 is SNHLY, CDR2 FYNNEI. V lost 7 bases to trimming and J lost 0 bases, with 9 bases between them. The CDR3 contains 13 residues. Here the CDR3 DNA reads TGTGCCAGCACGCGGGATTTGAACACTGAAGCTTTCTTT. Translation gives CASTRDLNTEAFF. Full variable domain (missing parts from reference TRBV2 and TRBJ1-1): EPEVTQTPSHQVTQMGQEVILRCVPISNHLYFYWYRQILGQKVEFLVSFYNNEISEKSEIFDDQFSVERPDGSNFTLKIRSTKLEDSAMYFCASTRDLNTEAFFGQGTRLTVV.

In its sample, this clonotype was seen a few times. This chain uses TRBV3-1 with TRBJ1-6, with TRBD1 identical over 8 bases. The CDR3 extends over 16 amino acids. Germline CDR1 LGHDT, CDR2 YNNKEL (reference sequence). Unmatched junction bases numbered 5, after V lost 3 bases and J lost 4 bases. The CDR3 bases are TGTGCCAGCAGCCAGGTTCGGACAGGGTATAATTCACCCCTCCACTTT. Its translation is CASSQVRTGYNSPLHF.

This clonotype was picked up many times. This CDR3 reads CASSRREKLFF. The DNA for the CDR3 is TGTGCCAGCAGTCGGAGGGAAAAACTGTTTTTT. The chain has TRBV6-6 and TRBJ1-4; no reliable D call. The V gene's germline CDR1 is MNHNY and CDR2 SVGAGI (reference sequence). CDR3 length equals 11 residues. Trimming pared 5 bases from V and 8 bases from J, leaving 6 bases between.

The chain recombines TRBV7-8 with TRBJ1-5; the D gene is possibly TRBD1 (5 bases). The CDR3 is 15 amino acids. V was cut by 5 bases and J by 0 bases, with 11 bases left in between. Germline CDR1 reads SGHVS; CDR2 reads FQNEAQ. The CDR3 nucleotides read TGTGCCAGCAGCGGGGCAGTCTATAGCAATCAGCCCCAGCATTTT. It translates to CASSGAVYSNQPQHF.

This clonotype was observed many times. This chain joins TRBV7-9 and TRBJ1-3; 7 bases agree with TRBD1. Germline CDR1 is SEHNR and CDR2 is FQNEAQ (reference sequence). The CDR3 covers 16 residues. The J segment lost 0 bases and the V segment lost 3 bases, leaving 5 bases of the junction unmatched. The CDR3 DNA reads as TGTGCCAGCAGCTTTTCCACAGGGGACTCTGGAAACACCATATATTTT. Translation gives CASSFSTGDSGNTIYF.

There are a few counts of this clonotype. The chain couples TRBV19 to TRBJ1-4; perhaps TRBD1 as D (6 bases). V lost 3 bases and J lost 7, with 12 bases in between. The CDR3 totals 14 residues. From germline, CDR1 is LNHDA and CDR2 SQIVND (reference sequence). CDR3 in DNA: TGTGCCAGTAGTATTCGCCAGGGGACTGAAAAACTGTTTTTT. This encodes CASSIRQGTEKLFF. The full variable domain, completed using reference TRBV19 and TRBJ1-4, is DGGITQSPKYLFRKEGQNVTLSCEQNLNHDAMYWYRQDPGQGLRLIYYSQIVNDFQKGDIAEGYSVSREKKESFPLTVTSAQKNPTAFYLCASSIRQGTEKLFFGSGTQLSVL.

The chain links TRBV29-1 to TRBJ1-2; 7 bases agree with TRBD1. Germline V gene data show CDR1 as SQVTM and CDR2 as ANQGSEA. J was trimmed by 4 bases and V by 8 bases; bases with no gene match: 10. This CDR3 comprises 13 residues. The CDR3 sequence is CSIRDSIVYGYTF. CDR3 nucleotide sequence: TGCAGCATCCGGGACAGTATCGTCTATGGCTACACCTTC.

Comment on this clonotype: Given a much more abundant clone one base away, this may be a read error. The conserved closing phenylalanine or tryptophan is absent in this CDR3, likely reflecting a read error. The V and J genes are TRBV20-1 and TRBJ2-2; TRBD1 matches 7 bases. Germline V lookup: CDR1 DFQATT, CDR2 SNEGSKA (reference sequence). The trim removed 3 bases at V and 4 bases at J, leaving 2 bases unmatched. CDR3 length equals 13 residues. The CDR3 region is CSARGTATGELFS. In DNA, the CDR3 is TGCAGTGCTAGGGGGACAGCCACCGGGGAGCTGTTTTCT.

The J gene is TRBJ1-2, the V gene TRBV10-3; TRBD1 might be the D (5 bases). This CDR3 region has 14 residues. With 6 bases removed from V and 6 bases from J, the gap between germline ends came to 17 bases. The V gene's germline CDR1 is ENHRY and CDR2 SYGVKD. The DNA of the CDR3 is TGTGCCATCAGGGGGGTAGGGACTACCGATGGCTACACCTTC. Protein sequence: CAIRGVGTTDGYTF.

The CDR3 sequence: CAWRYRQGRGYEQYF. The CDR3 DNA reads TGTGCCTGGAGATATCGACAGGGAAGGGGATACGAGCAGTACTTC. The rearrangement uses TRBV30 and TRBJ2-7; TRBD1 matches at 7 bases. Germline CDR1 GTSNPN, CDR2 SVGIG (reference sequence). There are 15 residues in the CDR3. Trimming cost V 3 bases and J 4 bases; bases outside gene matches: 12. Complete variable domain (other parts from reference TRBV30 and TRBJ2-7): SQTIHQWPATLVQPVGSPLSLECTVEGTSNPNLYWYRQAAGRGLQLLFYSVGIGQISSEVPQNLSASRPQDRQFILSSKKLLLSDSGFYLCAWRYRQGRGYEQYFGPGTRLTVT.